This T cell receptor beta chain was sequenced during a study of PD-1 blockade in classical Hodgkin lymphoma. Germline trimming cut 2 bases from V and 3 bases from J; bases unmatched to any gene: 5. Germline V gene data show CDR1 as SGDLS and CDR2 as YYNGEE. The CDR3 is 16 amino acids. Method: immunoSEQ multiplex PCR; TCRdb's copy keeps in-frame clones and lacks some. The sample holds about 4,200 clones; over 55% are singletons and the top ten take around 28%. Sample time point: cycle 4 day 1 (C4D1), after about 6 weeks of nivolumab. In every patient, relapse followed autologous stem cell transplantation, while exposure to brentuximab vedotin differed. Study-level results: Exclusion covered patients beginning nivolumab under 1 year post-ASCT.

Details on this clone: Its antigen remains unidentified.

The gene calls are TRBV9 and TRBJ2-3; 11 bases line up with TRBD2. The clonotype was recovered from a human donor with classical Hodgkin lymphoma. The specimen was peripheral blood mononuclear cells (PBMCs), collected before the fourth cycle of nivolumab. As DNA, the CDR3 is TGTGCCAGCAGCGTTACTAGCGGGAGTCGGACAGATACGCAGTATTTT. Amino acid sequence: CASSVTSGSRTDTQYF.